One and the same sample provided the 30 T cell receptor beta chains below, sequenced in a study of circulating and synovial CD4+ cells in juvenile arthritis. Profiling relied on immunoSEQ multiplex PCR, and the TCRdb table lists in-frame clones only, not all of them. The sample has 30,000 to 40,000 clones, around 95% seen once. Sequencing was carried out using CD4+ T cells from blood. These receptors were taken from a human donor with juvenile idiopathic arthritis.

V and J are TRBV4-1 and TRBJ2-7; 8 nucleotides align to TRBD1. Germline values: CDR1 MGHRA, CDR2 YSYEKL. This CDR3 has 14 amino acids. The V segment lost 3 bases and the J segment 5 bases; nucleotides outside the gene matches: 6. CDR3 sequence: CASSQPGGADEQYF. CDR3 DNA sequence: TGCGCCAGCAGCCAGCCAGGGGGCGCGGACGAGCAGTACTTC.

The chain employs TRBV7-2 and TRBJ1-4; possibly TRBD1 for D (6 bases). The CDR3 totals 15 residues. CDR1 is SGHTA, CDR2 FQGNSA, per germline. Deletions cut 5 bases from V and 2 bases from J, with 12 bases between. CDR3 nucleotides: TGTGCCAGCAGCCAGGACAGTTTGACTAATGAAAAACTGTTTTTT. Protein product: CASSQDSLTNEKLFF.

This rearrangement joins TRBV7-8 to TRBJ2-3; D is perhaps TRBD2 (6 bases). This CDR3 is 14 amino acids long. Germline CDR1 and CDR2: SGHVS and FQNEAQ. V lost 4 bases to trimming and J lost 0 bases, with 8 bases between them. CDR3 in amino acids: CASSWGVSTDTQYF. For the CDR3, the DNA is TGTGCCAGCAGCTGGGGGGTAAGCACAGATACGCAGTATTTT.

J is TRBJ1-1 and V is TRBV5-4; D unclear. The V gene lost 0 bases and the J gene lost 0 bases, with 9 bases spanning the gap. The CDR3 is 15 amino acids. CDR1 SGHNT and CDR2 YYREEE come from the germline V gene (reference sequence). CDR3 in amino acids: CASSLGGGLNTEAFF. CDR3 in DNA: TGTGCCAGCAGCTTGGGGGGAGGCCTGAACACTGAAGCTTTCTTT.

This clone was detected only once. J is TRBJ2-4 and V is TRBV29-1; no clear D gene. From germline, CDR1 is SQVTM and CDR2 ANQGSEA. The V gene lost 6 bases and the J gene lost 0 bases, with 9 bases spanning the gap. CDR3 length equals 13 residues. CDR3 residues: CSVCPLAKNIQYF. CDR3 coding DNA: TGCAGCGTCTGTCCCCTAGCCAAAAACATTCAGTACTTC.

This CDR3 reads CSVVEGGNQPQHF. In nucleotides, the CDR3 is TGCAGCGTTGTTGAGGGCGGAAATCAGCCCCAGCATTTT. The chain joins TRBV29-1 to TRBJ1-5; D gene unclear. CDR3 length equals 13 residues. Between the trimmed V and J ends, which lost 4 bases and 4 bases, there was a span of 11 bases. Per germline, CDR1 SQVTM and CDR2 ANQGSEA.

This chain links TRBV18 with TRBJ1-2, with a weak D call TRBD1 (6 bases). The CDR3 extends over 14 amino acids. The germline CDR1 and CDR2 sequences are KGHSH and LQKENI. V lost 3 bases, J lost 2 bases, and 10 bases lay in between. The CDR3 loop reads CASSPQGTNYGYTF. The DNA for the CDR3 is TGTGCCAGCTCACCTCAGGGGACCAACTATGGCTACACCTTC. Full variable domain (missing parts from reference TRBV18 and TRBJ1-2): NAGVMQNPRHLVRRRGQEARLRCSPMKGHSHVYWYRQLPEEGLKFMVYLQKENIIDESGMPKERFSAEFPKEGPSILRIQQVVRGDSAAYFCASSPQGTNYGYTFGSGTRLTVV.

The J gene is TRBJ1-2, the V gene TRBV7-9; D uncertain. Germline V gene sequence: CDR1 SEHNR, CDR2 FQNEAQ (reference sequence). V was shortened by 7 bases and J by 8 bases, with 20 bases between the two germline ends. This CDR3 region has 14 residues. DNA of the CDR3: TGTGCCAGCACCCTGCGGAGGGAAGGTGGCGGCTACACCTTC. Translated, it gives CASTLRREGGGYTF.

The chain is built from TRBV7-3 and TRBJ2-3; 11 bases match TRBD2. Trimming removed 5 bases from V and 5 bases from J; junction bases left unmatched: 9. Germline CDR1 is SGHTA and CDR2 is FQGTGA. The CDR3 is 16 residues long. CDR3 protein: CASSPEGGTSGDTQYF. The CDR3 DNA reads TGTGCCAGCAGCCCCGAGGGGGGGACTAGCGGAGATACGCAGTATTTT.

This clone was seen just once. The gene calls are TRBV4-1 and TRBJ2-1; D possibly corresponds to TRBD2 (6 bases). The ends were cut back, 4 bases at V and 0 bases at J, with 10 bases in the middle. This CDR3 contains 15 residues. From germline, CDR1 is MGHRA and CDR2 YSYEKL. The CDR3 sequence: CASSPRGSSYNEQFF. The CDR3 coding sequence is TGCGCCAGCAGCCCCCGGGGGAGCTCCTACAATGAGCAGTTCTTC.

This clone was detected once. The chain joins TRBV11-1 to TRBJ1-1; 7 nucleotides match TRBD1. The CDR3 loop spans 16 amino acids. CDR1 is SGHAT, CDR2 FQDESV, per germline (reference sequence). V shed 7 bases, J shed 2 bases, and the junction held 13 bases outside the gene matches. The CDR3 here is CASTPPTNRGNTEAFF. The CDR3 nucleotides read TGTGCCAGCACCCCCCCAACAAACAGGGGAAACACTGAAGCTTTCTTT.

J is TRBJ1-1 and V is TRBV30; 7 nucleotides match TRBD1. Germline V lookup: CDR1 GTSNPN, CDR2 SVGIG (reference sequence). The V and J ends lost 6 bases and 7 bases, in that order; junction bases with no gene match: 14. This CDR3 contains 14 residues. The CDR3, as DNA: TGTGCCTGCCTTGAGGGGGCTGGCCGGGATGAAGCTTTCTTT. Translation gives CACLEGAGRDEAFF.

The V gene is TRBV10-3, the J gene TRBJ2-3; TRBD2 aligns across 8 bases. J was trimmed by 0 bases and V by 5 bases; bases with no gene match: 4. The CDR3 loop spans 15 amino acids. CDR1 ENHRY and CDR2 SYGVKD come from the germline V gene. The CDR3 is CAISLSGASTDTQYF. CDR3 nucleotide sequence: TGTGCCATCAGTCTTAGCGGGGCTAGCACAGATACGCAGTATTTT.

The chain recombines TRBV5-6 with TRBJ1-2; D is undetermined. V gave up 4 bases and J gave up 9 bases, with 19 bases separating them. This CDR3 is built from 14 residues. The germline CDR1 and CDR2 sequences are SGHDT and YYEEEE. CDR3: CASSLLPPTRSYTF. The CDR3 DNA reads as TGTGCCAGCAGCCTACTACCTCCCACACGGAGCTACACCTTC.

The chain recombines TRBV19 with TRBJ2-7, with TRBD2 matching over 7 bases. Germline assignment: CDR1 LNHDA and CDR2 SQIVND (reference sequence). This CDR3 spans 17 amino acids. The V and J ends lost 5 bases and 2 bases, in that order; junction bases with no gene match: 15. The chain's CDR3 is CASSPSGGRVGTYEQYF. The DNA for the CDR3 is TGTGCCAGTAGTCCAAGCGGTGGGAGGGTAGGAACCTACGAGCAGTACTTC.

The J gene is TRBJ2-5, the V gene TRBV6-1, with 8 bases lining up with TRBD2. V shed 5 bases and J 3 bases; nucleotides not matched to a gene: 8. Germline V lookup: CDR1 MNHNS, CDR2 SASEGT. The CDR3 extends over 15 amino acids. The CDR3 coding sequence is TGTGCCAGCAGTCCGGGAGGAGCGGGGGAAGAGACCCAGTACTTC. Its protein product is CASSPGGAGEETQYF.

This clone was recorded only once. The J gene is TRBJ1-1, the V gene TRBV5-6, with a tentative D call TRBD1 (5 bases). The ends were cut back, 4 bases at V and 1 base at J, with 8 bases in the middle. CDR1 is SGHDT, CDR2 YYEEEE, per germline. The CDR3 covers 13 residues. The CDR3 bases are TGTGCCAGCAGCCCGGGGGGGAACACTGAAGCTTTCTTT. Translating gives CASSPGGNTEAFF.

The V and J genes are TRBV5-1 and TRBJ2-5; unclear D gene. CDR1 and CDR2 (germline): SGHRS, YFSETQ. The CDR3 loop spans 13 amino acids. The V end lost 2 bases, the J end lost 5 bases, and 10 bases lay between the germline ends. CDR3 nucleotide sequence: TGCGCCAGCAGCTTACGTTTCGCGGAGACCCAGTACTTC. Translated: CASSLRFAETQYF.

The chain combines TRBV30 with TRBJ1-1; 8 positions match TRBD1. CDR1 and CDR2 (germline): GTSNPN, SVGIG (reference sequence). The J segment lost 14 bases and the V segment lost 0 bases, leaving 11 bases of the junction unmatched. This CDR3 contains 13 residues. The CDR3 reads CAWSVQSQGASFF. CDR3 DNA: TGTGCCTGGAGTGTACAAAGTCAGGGGGCTTCATTCTTT.

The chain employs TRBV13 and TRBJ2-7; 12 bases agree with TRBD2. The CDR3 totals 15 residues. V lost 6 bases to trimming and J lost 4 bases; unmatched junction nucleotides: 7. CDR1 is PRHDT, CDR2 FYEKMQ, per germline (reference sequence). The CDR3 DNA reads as TGTGCCAGCAGTTTTCTAGCGGGGGGGCGTTACGAGCAGTACTTC. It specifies CASSFLAGGRYEQYF.

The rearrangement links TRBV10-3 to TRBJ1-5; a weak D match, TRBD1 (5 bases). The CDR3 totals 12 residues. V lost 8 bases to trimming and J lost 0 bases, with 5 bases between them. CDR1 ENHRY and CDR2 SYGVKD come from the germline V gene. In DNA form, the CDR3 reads TGTGCCATCCAGGGTAGCAATCAGCCCCAGCATTTT. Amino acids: CAIQGSNQPQHF.

CDR3 amino acids: CASSPGQGMGPYEQYF. Written as DNA, the CDR3 is TGTGCCAGCTCACCCGGACAGGGGATGGGTCCCTACGAGCAGTACTTC. This chain connects TRBV18 to TRBJ2-7; 9 bases are shared with TRBD1. CDR3 size: 16 residues. Germline CDR1 KGHSH, CDR2 LQKENI. J lost 2 bases, V lost 3 bases, and 8 bases had no gene match.

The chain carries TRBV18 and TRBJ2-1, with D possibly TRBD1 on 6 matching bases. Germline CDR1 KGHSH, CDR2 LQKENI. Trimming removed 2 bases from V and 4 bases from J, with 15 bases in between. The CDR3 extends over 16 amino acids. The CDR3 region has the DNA TGTGCCAGCTCACCATCCCCGGACAGCCTTTACAATGAGCAGTTCTTC. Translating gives CASSPSPDSLYNEQFF.

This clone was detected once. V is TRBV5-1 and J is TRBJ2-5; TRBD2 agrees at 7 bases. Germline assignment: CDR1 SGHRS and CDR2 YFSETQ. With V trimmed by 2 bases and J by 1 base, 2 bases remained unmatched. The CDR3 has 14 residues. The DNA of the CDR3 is TGCGCCAGCAGCTTTGCGGGAGCCCAAGAGACCCAGTACTTC. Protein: CASSFAGAQETQYF.

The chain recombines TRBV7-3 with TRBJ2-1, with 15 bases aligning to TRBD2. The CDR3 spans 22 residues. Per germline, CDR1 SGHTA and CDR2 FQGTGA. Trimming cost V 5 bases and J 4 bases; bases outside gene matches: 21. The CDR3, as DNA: TGTGCCAGCAGCCCAGGGGATCACGGACTAGCGGGAGGGGACCGACTATACAATGAGCAGTTCTTC. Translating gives CASSPGDHGLAGGDRLYNEQFF.

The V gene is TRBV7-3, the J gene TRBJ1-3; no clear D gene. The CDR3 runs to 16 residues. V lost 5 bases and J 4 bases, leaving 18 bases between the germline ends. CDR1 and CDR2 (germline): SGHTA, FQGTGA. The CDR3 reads CASSPSRGPSGNTIYF. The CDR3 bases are TGTGCCAGCAGCCCATCCCGAGGCCCCTCCGGAAACACCATATATTTT.

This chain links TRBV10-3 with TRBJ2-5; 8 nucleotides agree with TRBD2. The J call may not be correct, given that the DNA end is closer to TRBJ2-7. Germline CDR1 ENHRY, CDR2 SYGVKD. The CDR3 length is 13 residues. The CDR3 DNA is TGTGCCATCATGGCGCTAGCGGGTTACGAGCAGTACTTC. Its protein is CAIMALAGYEQYF.

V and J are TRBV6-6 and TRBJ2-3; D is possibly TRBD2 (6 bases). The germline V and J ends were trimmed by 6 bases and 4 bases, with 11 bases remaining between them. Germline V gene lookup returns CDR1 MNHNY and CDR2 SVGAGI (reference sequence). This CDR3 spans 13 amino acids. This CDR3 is CASRGGAADTQYF. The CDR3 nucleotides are TGTGCCAGCAGGGGCGGGGCGGCAGATACGCAGTATTTT.

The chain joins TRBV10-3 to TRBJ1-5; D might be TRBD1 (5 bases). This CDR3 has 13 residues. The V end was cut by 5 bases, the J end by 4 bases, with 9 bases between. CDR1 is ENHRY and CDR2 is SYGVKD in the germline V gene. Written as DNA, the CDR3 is TGTGCCATCAGTAGACAGAGTAATCAGCCCCAGCATTTT. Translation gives CAISRQSNQPQHF.

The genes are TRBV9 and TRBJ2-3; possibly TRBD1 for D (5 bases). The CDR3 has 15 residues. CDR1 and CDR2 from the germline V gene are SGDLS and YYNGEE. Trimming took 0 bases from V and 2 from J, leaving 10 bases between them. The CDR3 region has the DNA TGTGCCAGCAGCGTAGGGGGCCACCCCACAGATACGCAGTATTTT. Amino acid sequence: CASSVGGHPTDTQYF.